Below, 8 T cell receptor beta chains from the same sample are listed, as sequenced in a study of cytomegalovirus exposure and HLA in healthy donors (dated by TCRdb to about 2017). Receptors were amplified or captured by the immunoSEQ multiplex PCR assay. The multiplex PCR relied on a mix of 60 forward primers for TCR Vbeta segments and 13 reverse primers for TCR Jbeta segments. In its TCRdb copy, this immuneACCESS table keeps in-frame sequences only and misses some clones. Where compared with another copy, unresolved V genes explain less than half of these, and the others have no known cause. A total of about 150,000 clones appear in this sample, roughly 73% of them only once. The ten largest clones add up to approximately 10% of the sample. The sequencing sample was made of PBMCs. These TCRs come from a man between 18 and 35 years old in good health and CMV-seropositive.

The chain has TRBV4-1 and TRBJ1-1; D call uncertain. V lost 0 bases and J 1 base, leaving 6 bases between the germline ends. The CDR3 length is 14 residues. Germline CDR1 MGHRA, CDR2 YSYEKL. The CDR3 reads CASSQEWANTEAFF. The CDR3 region has the DNA TGCGCCAGCAGCCAAGAATGGGCGAACACTGAAGCTTTCTTT.

The chain carries TRBV5-1 and TRBJ1-1; D is perhaps TRBD1 (6 bases). Trimming cost V 4 bases and J 6 bases, with 25 bases left between them. This CDR3 is built from 17 residues. From germline, CDR1 is SGHRS and CDR2 YFSETQ. CDR3: CASSVLPGQELGAEAFF. CDR3 nucleotides: TGCGCCAGCAGCGTATTACCGGGACAAGAACTCGGGGCTGAAGCTTTCTTT.

The chain links TRBV28 to TRBJ2-1; 7 positions match TRBD2. V was clipped by 10 bases and J by 9 bases; unmatched bases: 12. This CDR3 is 13 amino acids long. Per the germline V gene, CDR1 is MDHEN and CDR2 is SYDVKM. CDR3 residues: CATLRREMREQFF. The CDR3 DNA is TGTGCCACCCTTCGGCGGGAGATGCGTGAGCAGTTCTTC.

This clone was picked up a small number of times. The chain is built from TRBV6-6 and TRBJ2-1, with 9 bases lining up with TRBD2. The CDR3 is 14 residues long. CDR1 is MNHNY, CDR2 SVGAGI, per germline (reference sequence). The CDR3 coding sequence is TGTGCTTCAACCGGGGATTTAGCGGGAGTTGAGCAGTTCTTC. As protein: CASTGDLAGVEQFF.

V and J are TRBV7-9 and TRBJ2-5; tentative D call: TRBD2 (5 bases). Germline V CDR1 and CDR2: SEHNR, FQNEAQ (reference sequence). The CDR3 is 15 amino acids. Trimming stripped 5 bases from V and 5 bases from J, with 18 bases between. CDR3 nucleotide sequence: TGTGCCAGCAGCCCCGGGGTAGGATTTGGGGAGACCCAGTACTTC. It codes for CASSPGVGFGETQYF.

The chain is built from TRBV28 and TRBJ1-1; 10 positions agree with TRBD1. With 5 bases clipped from V and 9 bases from J, the junction kept 6 bases outside the gene matches. Germline CDR1 is MDHEN and CDR2 is SYDVKM. CDR3 size: 13 residues. The CDR3 reads CASSIRQGAKAFF. The CDR3 DNA sequence: TGTGCCAGCAGTATCAGACAGGGGGCGAAAGCTTTCTTT.

The chain has TRBV5-1 and TRBJ2-7, with a tentative D call TRBD2 (6 bases). There are 13 residues in the CDR3. Germline V gene sequence: CDR1 SGHRS, CDR2 YFSETQ. Trimming cost V 10 bases and J 6 bases, with 20 bases left between them. CDR3 sequence (DNA): TGCGCCCTCCCCTGGCGGGAACAGGCCGAGCAGTACTTC. Translating gives CALPWREQAEQYF.

The chain combines TRBV27 with TRBJ2-5; D might be TRBD1 (6 bases). The DNA matches TRBJ2-7 better at its end, which makes the J call doubtful. The CDR3 length is 15 residues. Germline V gene lookup returns CDR1 MNHEY and CDR2 SMNVEV (reference sequence). As DNA, the CDR3 is TGTGCCAGCAGTTCGACAGGTGGTTTATCCTACGAGCAGTACTTC. Its protein is CASSSTGGLSYEQYF.